What follows is one T cell receptor (beta chain) and its context. The clone's antigen remains unknown. Per-base qualities were not stored, and no clone one base away is much larger. The data belong to a study of technical replicates of blood from a few donors (dated by TCRdb to about 2017). To prepare the library, the immunoSEQ multiplex PCR assay was applied. TCRdb mirrors the immuneACCESS table, restricted to in-frame sequences. Some clones are absent from its copies; in checked studies, under half trace to an unresolved V gene, and the reason for the others is unknown. The sample table lists about 71,000 clones, around 97% of them with a count of one. Over 0.2% of the sample lies in the top ten. V drops 7 bases and J drops 5 bases, leaving 18 bases in between. From the cysteine through the phenylalanine, the CDR3 covers 14 amino acids. Only the CDR3 portion is preserved as DNA: 42 bases, with reading frame beginning at the first base. The germline V gene encodes CDR1 SGHNT and CDR2 YYREEE (reference sequence).

The receptor was isolated from a human donor in good health. The chain links TRBV5-4 with TRBJ1-1; TRBD1 is perhaps the D gene, given 5 matching bases. Source material: T cells isolated from PBMCs. The DNA sequence follows: TGTGCCAGCGGCCGGGGGAGAACAGAAACTGAAGCTTTCTTT. The encoded protein is CASGRGRTETEAFF. The reference TRBV5-4 and TRBJ1-1 proteins fill in what lies around the CDR3, so the full variable domain reads ETGVTQSPTHLIKTRGQQVTLRCSSQSGHNTVSWYQQALGQGPQFIFQYYREEENGRGNFPPRFSGLQFPNYSSELNVNALELDDSALYLCASGRGRTETEAFFGQGTRLTVV.